The 20 T cell receptor beta chains below all came from one sample that was sequenced in a study of shared clonotypes between healthy human individuals (dated by TCRdb to between 2020 and 2021). The library was made by the immunoSEQ multiplex PCR assay. TCRdb's version of the immuneACCESS table is confined to in-frame rearrangements and falls short of the full clone set. An unresolved V gene accounts for under half of the shortfall where checked; the remainder is of unknown origin. In all, the sample holds about 380,000 clones, and approximately 96% of those were seen once. In total, the top ten clones hold approximately 0.3% of the sample. Sequencing input: memory CD8+ T cells sorted from blood. According to the study, the label for this sample's cell subset or site signals: CD45RO+ cells pooled with CCR7-negative TemRA cells. These receptors all stem from a man aged 25 to 45 in good health.

This CDR3 is CASSYSRKTDTQYF. CDR3 nucleotide sequence: TGTGCCAGCAGTTACTCCCGTAAGACAGATACGCAGTATTTT. The V gene is TRBV6-5, the J gene TRBJ2-3; D call uncertain. Trimming stripped 0 bases from V and 3 bases from J, with 7 bases between. This CDR3 spans 14 amino acids. Germline V gives CDR1 MNHEY, CDR2 SVGAGI.

The chain joins TRBV15 to TRBJ2-7; weak D call: TRBD1 (6 bases). Trimming removed 4 bases at V and 3 bases at J, with 13 bases between. The germline V gene encodes CDR1 LNHNV and CDR2 YYDKDF (reference sequence). The CDR3 extends over 14 amino acids. CDR3 in DNA: TGTGCCACCAGCAACCCGGGACACAGCTACGAGCAGTACTTC. Translating gives CATSNPGHSYEQYF.

The V and J genes are TRBV6-1 and TRBJ2-2, with D hard to call. The CDR3 length is 13 residues. V dropped 5 bases and J dropped 1 base, with 5 bases sitting between them. Per germline, CDR1 MNHNS and CDR2 SASEGT. CDR3 in amino acids: CASSSQNTGELFF. The DNA of the CDR3 is TGTGCCAGCAGTTCACAGAACACCGGGGAGCTGTTTTTT.

V gene TRBV19 combines with J gene TRBJ1-4; the D gene is possibly TRBD1 (6 bases). The CDR3 has 15 amino acids. Trimming left V 3 bases short and J 4 bases short, with 12 bases between. Germline assignment: CDR1 LNHDA and CDR2 SQIVND (reference sequence). The CDR3 protein is CASSIGQPINEKLFF. In DNA, the CDR3 is TGTGCCAGTAGTATTGGACAGCCGATTAATGAAAAACTGTTTTTT.

The chain joins TRBV2 to TRBJ2-7; 9 nucleotides line up with TRBD2. In germline, CDR1 is SNHLY, CDR2 FYNNEI. The CDR3 has 16 amino acids. V lost 7 bases, J lost 6 bases, and 16 bases stayed unmatched. The CDR3 sequence is CASTSSGRIWAGEQYF. In DNA, the CDR3 is TGTGCCAGCACGAGTAGCGGGAGAATATGGGCCGGCGAGCAGTACTTC.

The rearrangement uses TRBV5-4 and TRBJ2-7, with D maybe TRBD1 (6 bases). The V gene lost 5 bases and the J gene lost 4 bases, with 19 bases spanning the gap. Germline V lookup: CDR1 SGHNT, CDR2 YYREEE (reference sequence). The CDR3 has 15 residues. The CDR3 here is CASSSSGTRTYEQYF. The DNA for the CDR3 is TGTGCCAGCAGTTCCTCCGGGACACGCACTTACGAGCAGTACTTC. Using reference TRBV5-4 and TRBJ2-7 for the parts outside the CDR3, the full variable domain is ETGVTQSPTHLIKTRGQQVTLRCSSQSGHNTVSWYQQALGQGPQFIFQYYREEENGRGNFPPRFSGLQFPNYSSELNVNALELDDSALYLCASSSSGTRTYEQYFGPGTRLTVT.

The chain uses TRBV23-1 and TRBJ2-7; a weak D match, TRBD1 (6 bases). TRBV23-1 falls under the ORF class, with uncertain function. The CDR3 extends over 15 amino acids. Trimming took off 5 bases at V and 2 bases at J, with 16 bases between the two ends. In nucleotides, the CDR3 is TGCGCCAGCAGTGGCCAGAGGGGGACGACCTACGAGCAGTACTTC. Its protein is CASSGQRGTTYEQYF.

In its sample, this clone was seen once. J is TRBJ2-7 and V is TRBV28, with D possibly TRBD2 on 6 matching bases. The germline V gene encodes CDR1 MDHEN and CDR2 SYDVKM. The CDR3 covers 13 residues. V lost 6 bases, J lost 2 bases, and 11 bases lay in between. The CDR3 here is CASRSGVTYEQYF. The DNA for the CDR3 is TGTGCCAGCAGATCGGGGGTAACCTACGAGCAGTACTTC.

The chain has TRBV10-3 and TRBJ2-7; TRBD1 matches 8 bases. Germline CDR1 ENHRY, CDR2 SYGVKD. Germline trimming cut 11 bases from V and 7 bases from J; bases unmatched to any gene: 13. The CDR3 consists of 13 residues. The chain's CDR3 is CASRQGSEGEQYF. In nucleotides, the CDR3 is TGTGCCTCGAGACAGGGGAGCGAGGGGGAGCAGTACTTC.

The V gene is TRBV20-1, the J gene TRBJ1-2; no reliable D call. V lost 0 bases to trimming and J lost 7 bases, with 3 bases between them. This CDR3 has 10 residues. In germline, CDR1 is DFQATT, CDR2 SNEGSKA (reference sequence). The CDR3 sequence is CSARDPGYTF. Here the CDR3 DNA reads TGCAGTGCTAGAGACCCTGGCTACACCTTC.

The chain links TRBV28 to TRBJ2-1; D gene unclear. The CDR3 sequence is 11 residues long. Germline-derived CDR1 and CDR2 are MDHEN and SYDVKM. Trimming took off 7 bases at V and 7 bases at J, with 8 bases between the two ends. The CDR3 DNA reads as TGTGCCAGCAACGACTTGAATGAGCAGTTCTTC. Amino acids: CASNDLNEQFF.

The V and J genes are TRBV28 and TRBJ2-4; 7 bases are shared with TRBD2. Trimming took 4 bases from V and 6 from J; bases not matched to a gene: 6. CDR1 and CDR2 (germline): MDHEN, SYDVKM. The CDR3 runs 14 residues. The DNA for the CDR3 is TGTGCCAGCAGTTGGGGCGGGAGCACAAACATTCAGTACTTC. The encoded protein is CASSWGGSTNIQYF.

This sequence joins TRBV27 and TRBJ2-5; D tentatively fits TRBD1 or TRBD2 (5 bases each). The CDR3 length is 13 residues. V was pared by 3 bases and J by 6 bases, with 11 bases between. The germline V gene has CDR1 MNHEY and CDR2 SMNVEV (reference sequence). CDR3 in DNA: TGTGCCAGCAGTTTTCAGGGAGCTAAGACCCAGTACTTC. This translates into CASSFQGAKTQYF.

V and J are TRBV28 and TRBJ2-7; D uncertain. CDR1 is MDHEN, CDR2 SYDVKM, per germline. The CDR3 length is 15 residues. Trimming took 5 bases from V and 3 from J, leaving 17 bases between them. CDR3 sequence (DNA): TGTGCCAGCAGTCCACCCCTAGAAACGAGCTACGAGCAGTACTTC. Encoded protein: CASSPPLETSYEQYF.

J is TRBJ1-2 and V is TRBV5-1; TRBD1 agrees at 9 bases. The CDR3 consists of 18 residues. Unmatched junction bases numbered 13, after V lost 4 bases and J lost 0 bases. Germline CDR1 reads SGHRS; CDR2 reads YFSETQ. CDR3 nucleotide sequence: TGCGCCAGCAGCCGACCCCAGGGACAGGGTTTACCTAACTATGGCTACACCTTC. Translated: CASSRPQGQGLPNYGYTF.

The V gene is TRBV5-6, the J gene TRBJ2-2; D is possibly TRBD1 (6 bases). The CDR3 covers 13 residues. Trimming left V 6 bases short and J 5 bases short, with 11 bases between. Germline V CDR1 and CDR2: SGHDT, YYEEEE. The CDR3 sequence: CASNPRGTGELFF. DNA of the CDR3: TGTGCCAGCAACCCTAGGGGGACCGGGGAGCTGTTTTTT.

V usage is TRBV9 and J usage is TRBJ2-5; D may be TRBD1 (6 bases). Germline V gene sequence: CDR1 SGDLS, CDR2 YYNGEE. The CDR3 spans 14 residues. The V gene lost 0 bases and the J gene lost 4 bases, with 10 bases spanning the gap. CDR3 DNA: TGTGCCAGCAGCGTAGGGTTAGGGGGAGAGACCCAGTACTTC. Protein sequence: CASSVGLGGETQYF.

This clone was counted only a few times. This chain uses TRBV5-1 with TRBJ1-1, with TRBD1 identical over 9 bases. The germline V gene encodes CDR1 SGHRS and CDR2 YFSETQ. CDR3 length: 15 residues. Trimming removed 0 bases from V and 4 bases from J; junction bases left unmatched: 4. The CDR3: CASSLGGQGLTEAFF. In DNA form, the CDR3 reads TGCGCCAGCAGCTTGGGGGGACAGGGCCTCACTGAAGCTTTCTTT. The variable domain in full, completed from reference TRBV5-1 and TRBJ1-1, reads KAGVTQTPRYLIKTRGQQVTLSCSPISGHRSVSWYQQTPGQGLQFLFEYFSETQRNKGNFPGRFSGRQFSNSRSEMNVSTLELGDSALYLCASSLGGQGLTEAFFGQGTRLTVV.

V gene TRBV10-3 combines with J gene TRBJ2-3; TRBD2 might be the D (6 bases). Germline V gene sequence: CDR1 ENHRY, CDR2 SYGVKD. Trimming removed 5 bases at V and 0 bases at J, with 9 bases between. The CDR3 extends over 14 amino acids. The CDR3 sequence is CAISQRASTDTQYF. CDR3 bases: TGTGCCATCAGTCAGCGGGCTAGCACAGATACGCAGTATTTT.

This sequence joins TRBV12-5 and TRBJ2-2, with 8 bases that match TRBD2. The CDR3 is made up of 17 amino acids. V shed 1 base and J 1 base; nucleotides not matched to a gene: 5. CDR1 and CDR2 from the germline V gene are LGHNT and FRNRAP. CDR3 nucleotides: TGTGCTAGTGGTTTGGACCCAACTAGCGGGAACACCGGGGAGCTGTTTTTT. It yields the protein CASGLDPTSGNTGELFF.